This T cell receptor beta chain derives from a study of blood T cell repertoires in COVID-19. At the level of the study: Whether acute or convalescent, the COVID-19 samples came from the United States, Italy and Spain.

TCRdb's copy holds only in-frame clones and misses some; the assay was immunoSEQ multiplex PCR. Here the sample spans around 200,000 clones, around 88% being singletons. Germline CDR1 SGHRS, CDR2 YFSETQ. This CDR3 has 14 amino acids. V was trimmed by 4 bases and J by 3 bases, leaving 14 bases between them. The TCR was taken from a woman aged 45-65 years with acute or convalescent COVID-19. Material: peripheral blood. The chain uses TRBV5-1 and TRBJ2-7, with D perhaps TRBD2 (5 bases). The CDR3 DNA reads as TGCGCCAGCAGCCCCGGAGGCAGAGACTACGAGCAGTACTTC. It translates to CASSPGGRDYEQYF.